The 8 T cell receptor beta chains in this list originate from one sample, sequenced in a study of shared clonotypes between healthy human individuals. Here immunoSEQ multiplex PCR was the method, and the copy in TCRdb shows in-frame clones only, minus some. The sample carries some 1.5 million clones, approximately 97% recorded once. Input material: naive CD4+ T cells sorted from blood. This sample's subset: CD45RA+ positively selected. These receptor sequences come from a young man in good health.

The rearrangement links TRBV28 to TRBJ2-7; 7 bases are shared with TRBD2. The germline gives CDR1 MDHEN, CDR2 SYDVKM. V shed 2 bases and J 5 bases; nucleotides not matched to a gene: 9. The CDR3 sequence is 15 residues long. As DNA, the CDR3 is TGTGCCAGCAGTTTACTAGCGGTTGGGTTGGACGAGCAGTACTTC. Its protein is CASSLLAVGLDEQYF.

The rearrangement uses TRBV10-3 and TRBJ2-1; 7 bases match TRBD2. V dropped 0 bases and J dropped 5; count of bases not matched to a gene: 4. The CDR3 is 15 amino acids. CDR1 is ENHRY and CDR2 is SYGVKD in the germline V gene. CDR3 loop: CAISESQRDNNEQFF. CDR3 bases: TGTGCCATCAGTGAGTCCCAGCGGGATAACAATGAGCAGTTCTTC.

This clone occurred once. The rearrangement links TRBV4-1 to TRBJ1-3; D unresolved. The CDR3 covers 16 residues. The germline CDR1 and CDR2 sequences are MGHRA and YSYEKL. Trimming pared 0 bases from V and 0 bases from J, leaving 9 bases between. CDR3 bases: TGCGCCAGCAGCCAAGATCTTCTGGGCTCTGGAAACACCATATATTTT. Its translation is CASSQDLLGSGNTIYF.

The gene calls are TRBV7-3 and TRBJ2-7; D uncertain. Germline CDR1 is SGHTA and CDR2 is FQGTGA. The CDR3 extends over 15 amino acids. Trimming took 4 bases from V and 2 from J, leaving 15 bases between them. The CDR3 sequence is CASSSVGRFPYEQYF. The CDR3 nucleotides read TGTGCCAGCAGCTCCGTTGGTCGCTTCCCCTACGAGCAGTACTTC.

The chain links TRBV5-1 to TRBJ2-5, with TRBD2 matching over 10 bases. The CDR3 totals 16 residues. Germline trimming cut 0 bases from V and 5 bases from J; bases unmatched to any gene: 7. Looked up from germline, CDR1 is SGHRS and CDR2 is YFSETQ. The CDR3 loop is CASSLGLAGVLETQYF. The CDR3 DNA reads TGCGCCAGCAGCTTGGGGCTAGCGGGAGTTCTGGAGACCCAGTACTTC.

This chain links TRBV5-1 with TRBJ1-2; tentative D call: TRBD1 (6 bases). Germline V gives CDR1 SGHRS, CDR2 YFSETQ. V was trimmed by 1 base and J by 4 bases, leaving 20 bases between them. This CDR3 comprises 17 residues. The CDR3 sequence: CASSLTPGGGQTYGYTF. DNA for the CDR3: TGCGCCAGCAGCTTGACCCCCGGAGGGGGGCAAACCTATGGCTACACCTTC.

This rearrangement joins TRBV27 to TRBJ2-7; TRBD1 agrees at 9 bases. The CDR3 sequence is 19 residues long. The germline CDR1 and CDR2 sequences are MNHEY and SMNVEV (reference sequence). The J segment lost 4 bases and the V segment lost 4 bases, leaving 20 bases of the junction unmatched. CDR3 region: CASSYLGQGIAGSSYEQYF. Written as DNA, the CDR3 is TGTGCCAGCAGTTATTTGGGACAGGGTATAGCTGGGAGTTCTTACGAGCAGTACTTC.

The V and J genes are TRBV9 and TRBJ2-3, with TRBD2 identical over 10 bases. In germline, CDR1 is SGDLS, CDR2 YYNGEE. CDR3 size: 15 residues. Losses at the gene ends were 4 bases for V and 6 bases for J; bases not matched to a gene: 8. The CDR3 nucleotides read TGTGCCAGCAGCCGGACTAGCGGAAGGGGGGATACGCAGTATTTT. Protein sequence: CASSRTSGRGDTQYF.